This entry concerns a single TCR beta chain. Its antigen is still unknown. Assay used: immunoSEQ multiplex PCR; TCRdb lists only in-frame clones, some missing. Among about 17,000 clones, around three quarters were seen once, and the ten largest hold under 13%. This specimen belongs to a study of CD4 T cells in relation to SARS-CoV-2 and coronaviruses. This CDR3 has 14 residues. Germline CDR1 reads SNHLY; CDR2 reads FYNNEI. Before the COVID-19 pandemic, during about 2010-2018, CD4+ T cells were taken from unexposed donors. After ten to eleven days of culture, CD4+ T cells were isolated. Sequenced input: CD4+ T cells from PBMCs, cultured in vitro. The genes are TRBV2 and TRBJ2-2; perhaps TRBD1 as D (5 bases). This receptor was obtained from a human donor in good health. The DNA for the CDR3 is TGTGCTACCCTCCAGGGCAGGGACACCGGGGAGCTGTTTTTT. Amino acid sequence: CATLQGRDTGELFF.